One and the same sample provided the 24 T cell receptor beta chains below, sequenced in a study of T cell changes during pregnancy in multiple sclerosis. Some clones are missing from TCRdb's copy, which holds only in-frame ones; the method was immunoSEQ multiplex PCR. The sample includes approximately 50,000 clones, about 90% of them seen just once. This sample comprised CD4+ T cells from peripheral blood mononuclear cells, obtained after pregnancy. Every receptor here comes from a female donor with multiple sclerosis, enrolled in a pregnancy study.

This clone was seen a few times. V gene TRBV4-3 combines with J gene TRBJ2-1; 9 nucleotides line up with TRBD2. Germline CDR1 and CDR2: LGHNA and YSLEER. The CDR3 contains 16 residues. V dropped 7 bases and J dropped 0; count of bases not matched to a gene: 7. The CDR3 here is CASNENSGSSYNEQFF. For the CDR3, the DNA is TGCGCCAGCAACGAGAATAGCGGGAGCTCCTACAATGAGCAGTTCTTC.

This chain uses TRBV5-5 with TRBJ1-1; perhaps TRBD1 as D (5 bases). CDR1 and CDR2 from the germline V gene are SGHKS and YYEKEE (reference sequence). V was clipped by 0 bases and J by 7 bases, with 16 bases between them. The CDR3 is made up of 15 amino acids. In DNA, the CDR3 is TGTGCCAGCAGCTTGGTACTCGCCAGGGAGGGTGAAGCTTTCTTT. Protein product: CASSLVLAREGEAFF.

This clone was observed a few times. The V gene is TRBV28, the J gene TRBJ2-1; 8 positions match TRBD2. This CDR3 spans 13 amino acids. Trimming at V came to 4 bases and at J to 7 bases, leaving 3 bases not matched to a gene. Germline-derived CDR1 and CDR2 are MDHEN and SYDVKM. This chain's CDR3 is CASSSSGSNEQFF. In DNA, the CDR3 is TGTGCCAGCAGTTCCAGCGGGAGTAATGAGCAGTTCTTC.

CDR3 sequence (DNA): TGTGCCAGCCAGGGCTCCTACAATGAGCAGTTCTTC. This codes for CASQGSYNEQFF. The chain joins TRBV28 to TRBJ2-1; possible D gene TRBD1, 5 bases. CDR3 length equals 12 residues. With 8 bases removed from V and 0 bases from J, the gap between germline ends came to 5 bases. Germline V gene lookup returns CDR1 MDHEN and CDR2 SYDVKM.

With respect to this clone: Different DNA sequences within this sample yield the same CDR3. This chain joins TRBV29-1 and TRBJ2-5; 8 bases line up with TRBD2. The length of the CDR3 is 15 residues. Germline V gene data show CDR1 as SQVTM and CDR2 as ANQGSEA. The junction had 9 bases not matched to a gene; V was cut back by 6 bases and J by 0 bases. The CDR3 here is CSVETIAGYQETQYF. As DNA, the CDR3 is TGCAGCGTCGAAACTATAGCGGGGTACCAAGAGACCCAGTACTTC.

This chain connects TRBV5-8 to TRBJ1-1, with D uncertain. The germline CDR1 and CDR2 sequences are SGHTS and YDEGEE. V shed 6 bases and J shed 6 bases, with 18 bases lying between them. The CDR3 sequence is 14 residues long. The CDR3 DNA follows: TGTGCCAGCAAACCGGCGGTAGGTTTGGCTGAAGCTTTCTTT. Translated: CASKPAVGLAEAFF.

The chain uses TRBV2 and TRBJ2-3, with 9 bases fitting TRBD1. Germline trimming cut 7 bases from V and 3 bases from J; bases unmatched to any gene: 11. The CDR3 is 16 amino acids. Germline assignment: CDR1 SNHLY and CDR2 FYNNEI. The CDR3 DNA sequence: TGTGCCAGCACAAGGACGGGACAGGGTACGACAGATACGCAGTATTTT. This codes for CASTRTGQGTTDTQYF.

The chain links TRBV5-4 to TRBJ1-1; weak D call: TRBD1 (5 bases). This CDR3 spans 14 amino acids. In germline, CDR1 is SGHNT, CDR2 YYREEE (reference sequence). Trimming pared 4 bases from V and 5 bases from J, leaving 15 bases between. The CDR3 reads CASSAGPRETEAFF. The CDR3 DNA follows: TGTGCCAGCAGCGCGGGACCGCGGGAAACTGAAGCTTTCTTT.

The genes are TRBV11-3 and TRBJ2-7; D is unclear. V lost 5 bases and J lost 1, with 12 bases in between. Germline CDR1 is SGHNT and CDR2 is YENEEA. The CDR3 has 14 amino acids. Here the CDR3 DNA reads TGTGCCAGCAGCCGATACTCAAGATCCTACGAGCAGTACTTC. Residues: CASSRYSRSYEQYF.

The gene calls are TRBV7-2 and TRBJ1-2; TRBD1 aligns across 7 bases. The V and J ends lost 3 bases and 4 bases, in that order; junction bases with no gene match: 8. The CDR3 sequence is 15 residues long. CDR1 and CDR2 from the germline V gene are SGHTA and FQGNSA. The CDR3 reads CASSLAGQNFYGYTF. The CDR3 DNA reads as TGTGCCAGCAGCTTGGCGGGACAGAACTTCTATGGCTACACCTTC. The full variable domain, in which reference TRBV7-2 and TRBJ1-2 provide the parts outside the CDR3, is GAGVSQSPSNKVTEKGKDVELRCDPISGHTALYWYRQSLGQGLEFLIYFQGNSAPDKSGLPSDRFSAERTGGSVSTLTIQRTQQEDSAVYLCASSLAGQNFYGYTFGSGTRLTVV.

The chain employs TRBV7-8 and TRBJ2-1, with 10 nucleotides matching TRBD2. The CDR3 has 15 residues. V dropped 3 bases and J dropped 9; count of bases not matched to a gene: 8. Germline V gives CDR1 SGHVS, CDR2 FQNEAQ. The CDR3 region is CASSFTSGKPVEQFF. The CDR3 DNA reads as TGTGCCAGCAGCTTTACTAGCGGGAAGCCCGTTGAGCAGTTCTTC.

J is TRBJ2-7 and V is TRBV7-2; no reliable D call. CDR1 and CDR2 (germline): SGHTA, FQGNSA. The CDR3 loop spans 13 amino acids. V lost 4 bases to trimming and J lost 4 bases, with 11 bases between them. CDR3 sequence reads: CASSSLVRYEQYF. CDR3 DNA sequence: TGTGCCAGCAGCTCACTTGTTCGGTACGAGCAGTACTTC.

This chain joins TRBV18 and TRBJ2-7; 9 bases are a match to TRBD1. The germline CDR1 and CDR2 sequences are KGHSH and LQKENI. The CDR3 is 15 residues long. V lost 3 bases to trimming and J lost 2 bases; unmatched junction nucleotides: 5. The CDR3 sequence: CASSPDRGDTYEQYF. The CDR3 nucleotides read TGTGCCAGCTCACCCGACAGGGGGGATACCTACGAGCAGTACTTC.

The gene calls are TRBV27 and TRBJ2-7, with TRBD2 as a possible D gene (5 bases). Per the germline V gene, CDR1 is MNHEY and CDR2 is SMNVEV (reference sequence). The CDR3 spans 17 residues. The V end was cut by 2 bases, the J end by 0 bases, with 17 bases between. The DNA of the CDR3 is TGTGCCAGCAGTTTACGAGTCGACGGAGGACGCTCCTACGAGCAGTACTTC. This sequence encodes CASSLRVDGGRSYEQYF.

In DNA, the CDR3 is TGTGCCAGAAGCTTACCTACCTACAATGAGCAGTTCTTC. It codes for CARSLPTYNEQFF. The rearrangement uses TRBV7-5 and TRBJ2-1; the DNA was not used to check the table's D call, TRBD2. TRBV7-5 is a pseudogene locus. The CDR3 consists of 13 residues.

The chain couples TRBV7-2 to TRBJ2-2, with TRBD2 matching over 9 bases. Trimming cost V 4 bases and J 4 bases; bases outside gene matches: 7. The CDR3 totals 16 residues. Germline V gene data show CDR1 as SGHTA and CDR2 as FQGNSA. The chain's CDR3 is CASSSLGGGVTGELFF. In nucleotides, the CDR3 is TGTGCCAGCAGCTCCTTGGGCGGGGGGGTCACCGGGGAGCTGTTTTTT.

The V gene is TRBV12-5, the J gene TRBJ2-2; 11 bases are a match to TRBD2. V lost 2 bases to trimming and J lost 5 bases; unmatched junction nucleotides: 4. Looked up from germline, CDR1 is LGHNT and CDR2 is FRNRAP. CDR3 size: 16 residues. CDR3 loop: CASGLWLAGGTGELFF. The CDR3, as DNA: TGTGCTAGTGGTTTGTGGCTAGCGGGAGGAACCGGGGAGCTGTTTTTT.

The chain combines TRBV9 with TRBJ2-7; TRBD2 might be the D (6 bases). With 3 bases removed from V and 2 bases from J, the gap between germline ends came to 12 bases. This CDR3 comprises 14 residues. Germline V lookup: CDR1 SGDLS, CDR2 YYNGEE. CDR3 loop: CASSARDFPYEQYF. The CDR3, as DNA: TGTGCCAGCAGCGCTCGGGACTTTCCCTACGAGCAGTACTTC.

DNA of the CDR3: TGCGCCAGCACTCCGAACCTAGCGCAAAATGAGCAGTTCTTC. Its protein is CASTPNLAQNEQFF. V gene TRBV5-1 combines with J gene TRBJ2-1; D is possibly TRBD2 (6 bases). The length of the CDR3 is 14 residues. V was cut by 6 bases and J by 7 bases, with 17 bases left in between. Germline lookup yields CDR1 SGHRS and CDR2 YFSETQ. The full variable domain, with the rest looked up from reference TRBV5-1 and TRBJ2-1, is KAGVTQTPRYLIKTRGQQVTLSCSPISGHRSVSWYQQTPGQGLQFLFEYFSETQRNKGNFPGRFSGRQFSNSRSEMNVSTLELGDSALYLCASTPNLAQNEQFFGPGTRLTVL.

The V gene is TRBV7-3, the J gene TRBJ2-7; 8 nucleotides line up with TRBD2. CDR1 SGHTA and CDR2 FQGTGA come from the germline V gene. The CDR3 consists of 18 residues. After removal of 2 bases from V and 0 bases from J, the junction contained 12 bases not matched to a gene. DNA for the CDR3: TGTGCCAGCAGCTTATATGAGCCGGGACTAGACAACTCCTACGAGCAGTACTTC. Its protein is CASSLYEPGLDNSYEQYF. The whole variable domain, filled in from reference TRBV7-3 and TRBJ2-7, reads GAGVSQTPSNKVTEKGKYVELRCDPISGHTALYWYRQSLGQGPEFLIYFQGTGAADDSGLPNDRFFAVRPEGSVSTLKIQRTERGDSAVYLCASSLYEPGLDNSYEQYFGPGTRLTVT.

As to this clone: A read error may account for a junction end that differs from germline. This chain joins TRBV7-7 and TRBJ2-2; TRBD1 matches at 8 bases. This CDR3 is 15 amino acids long. Germline values: CDR1 SSHAT, CDR2 FNYEAQ (reference sequence). CDR3 DNA: TGTGCTAGCAGCTTAGGACAGGGTGGCACCGGGGAGCTGTTTTTT. Its translation is CASSLGQGGTGELFF.

This sequence joins TRBV20-1 and TRBJ2-3; maybe TRBD2 (5 bases). V dropped 6 bases and J dropped 11 bases, with 15 bases sitting between them. The CDR3 totals 11 residues. Per germline, CDR1 DFQATT and CDR2 SNEGSKA (reference sequence). CDR3 coding DNA: TGCAGTGCCCCAAGCGGTAAGGTGCAGTATTTT. Translating it yields CSAPSGKVQYF.

The V gene is TRBV29-1, the J gene TRBJ1-1; 9 nucleotides agree with TRBD1. V was clipped by 6 bases and J by 1 base; unmatched bases: 3. This CDR3 has 13 residues. Per germline, CDR1 SQVTM and CDR2 ANQGSEA. CDR3 sequence reads: CSVPGQGNTEAFF. The DNA for the CDR3 is TGCAGCGTCCCGGGACAGGGGAACACTGAAGCTTTCTTT.

This chain links TRBV15 with TRBJ1-2; 8 nucleotides line up with TRBD1. V lost 8 bases, J lost 7 bases, and 15 bases stayed unmatched. Germline V gives CDR1 LNHNV, CDR2 YYDKDF (reference sequence). There are 15 residues in the CDR3. CDR3 sequence (DNA): TGTGCCACCTCGATGGGACAGGATACTATGGGTGGCTACACCTTC. Translation: CATSMGQDTMGGYTF.